This T cell receptor beta chain was captured in a study of T cells after yellow fever vaccination. Study at large: In the case of low-cell-number fractions, SMART-Seq v4 Ultra Low Input was used for preparation.

After removal of 5 bases from V and 0 bases from J, the junction contained 11 bases not matched to a gene. CDR3 length equals 17 residues. Conversion of TCR transcripts into cDNA relied on 5'RACE template switching, which added a universal primer site and UMIs. TCRdb passed the 5' RACE reads through MiXCR, listing each CDR3 protein once. The sample includes about 300,000 distinct CDR3 sequences, around 6.8% of them seen just once. Overall study findings and caveats: In FACS-sorted repertoires, abundant clonotypes from the bulk population could appear as contaminants. Clones that expanded after primary vaccination mostly reappeared after the booster (roughly 95% CD4, roughly 87% CD8).

This clonotype was seen a few times. Its target is unknown. The TCR comes from a man between 18 and 29 years old who received the YFV17D yellow fever vaccine. This chain uses TRBV12-3 or TRBV12-4 with TRBJ1-1, with 8 nucleotides matching TRBD1. The source was PBMCs, collected more than 40 days after the first yellow fever vaccination. The CDR3 DNA reads as TGTGCCAGCAGTACTCCGGGACAGGCCACCTTGAACACTGAAGCTTTCTTT. Its protein is CASSTPGQATLNTEAFF.